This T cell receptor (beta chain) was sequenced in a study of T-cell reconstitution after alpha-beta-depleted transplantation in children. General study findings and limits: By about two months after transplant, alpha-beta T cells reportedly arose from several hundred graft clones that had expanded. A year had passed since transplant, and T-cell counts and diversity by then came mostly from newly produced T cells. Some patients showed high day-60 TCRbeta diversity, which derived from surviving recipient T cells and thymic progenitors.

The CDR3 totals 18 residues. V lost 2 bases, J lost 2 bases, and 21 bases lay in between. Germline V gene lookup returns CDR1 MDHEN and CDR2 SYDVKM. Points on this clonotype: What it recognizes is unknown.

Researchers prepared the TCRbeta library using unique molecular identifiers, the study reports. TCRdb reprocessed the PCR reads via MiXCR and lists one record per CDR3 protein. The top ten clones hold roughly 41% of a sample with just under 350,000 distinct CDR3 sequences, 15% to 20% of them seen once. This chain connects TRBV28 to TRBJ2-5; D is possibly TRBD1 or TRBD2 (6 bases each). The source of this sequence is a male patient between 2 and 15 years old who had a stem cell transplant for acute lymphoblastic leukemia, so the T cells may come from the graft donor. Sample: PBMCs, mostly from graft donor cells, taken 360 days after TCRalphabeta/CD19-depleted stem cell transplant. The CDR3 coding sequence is TGTGCCAGCAGTTTACCGGGACTCCTCGGGGGCCTTCAAGAGACCCAGTACTTC. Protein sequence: CASSLPGLLGGLQETQYF.